This T cell receptor (beta chain) comes out of a study of CD8 T cells in Susac syndrome. Random hexamers were used to reverse transcribe the RNA input (about 0.5 to 1 ug). By means of immunoSEQ multiplex PCR, TCR beta CDR3 spanning 54 Vbeta and 13 Jbeta underwent amplification. TCRdb reprocessed the immunoSEQ multiplex PCR reads via MiXCR and lists one record per CDR3 protein. The table includes some 180,000 distinct CDR3 sequences, about 95% detected once. TCR beta sequencing covered blood CD8+ and CD4+ T cells. This CDR3 has 12 amino acids. The ends lost 4 bases at V and 15 bases at J; junction bases unmatched: 8. CDR1 is SNHLY and CDR2 is FYNNEI in the germline V gene.

Sequencing was carried out using CD4+ T cells from PBMCs. The J gene is TRBJ2-4, the V gene TRBV2; 8 nucleotides align to TRBD1. The clonotype comes from a human donor in good health. Here the CDR3 reads CASSGDRMQGYF. In nucleotides, the CDR3 is TGTGCCAGCAGTGGGGACAGGATGCAAGGGTACTTC.